This record covers a single T cell receptor (beta chain). CDR1 is SGHTS, CDR2 YDEGEE, per germline. V dropped 0 bases and J dropped 3 bases, with 10 bases sitting between them. The CDR3 extends over 15 amino acids. Researchers ran the PCR with 60 Vbeta and 13 Jbeta primers. Data came from immunoSEQ multiplex PCR; TCRdb stores just in-frame clones and leaves some out. The sample holds under 200,000 clones; roughly 80% are singletons and the top ten take about 7.7%. These data originate in a study of cytomegalovirus exposure and HLA in healthy donors. Sequenced material: PBMCs. The gene calls are TRBV5-8 and TRBJ2-1, with a weak D call TRBD2 (6 bases). The receptor was isolated from a woman between 40 and 50 years old in good health and CMV-seropositive. In nucleotides, the CDR3 is TGTGCCAGCAGCTTGGGGCTAGCGAGCTACAATGAGCAGTTCTTC. As protein: CASSLGLASYNEQFF.